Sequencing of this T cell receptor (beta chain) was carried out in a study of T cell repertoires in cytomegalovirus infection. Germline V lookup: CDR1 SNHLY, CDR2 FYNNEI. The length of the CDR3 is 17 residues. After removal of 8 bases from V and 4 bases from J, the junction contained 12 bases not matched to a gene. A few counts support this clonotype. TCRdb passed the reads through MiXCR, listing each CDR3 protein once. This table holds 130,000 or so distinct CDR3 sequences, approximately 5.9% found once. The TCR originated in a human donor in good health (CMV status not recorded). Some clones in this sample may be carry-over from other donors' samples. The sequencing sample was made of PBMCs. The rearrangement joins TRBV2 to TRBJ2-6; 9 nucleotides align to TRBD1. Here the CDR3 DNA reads TGTGCCAGCGGTAGGGGACAGGGTTTTTCCGGGGCCAACGTCCTGACTTTC. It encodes CASGRGQGFSGANVLTF.